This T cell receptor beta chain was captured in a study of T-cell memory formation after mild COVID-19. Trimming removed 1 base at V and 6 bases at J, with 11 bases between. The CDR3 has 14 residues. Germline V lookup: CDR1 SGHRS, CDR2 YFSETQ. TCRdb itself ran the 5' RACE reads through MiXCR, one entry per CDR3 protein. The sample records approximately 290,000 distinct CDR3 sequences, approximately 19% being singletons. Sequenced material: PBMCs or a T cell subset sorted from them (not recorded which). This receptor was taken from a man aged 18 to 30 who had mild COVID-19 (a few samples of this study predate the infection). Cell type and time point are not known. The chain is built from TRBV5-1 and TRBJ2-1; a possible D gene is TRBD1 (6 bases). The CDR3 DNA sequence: TGCGCCAGCAGCTTGACAGGGACCTCCAATGAGCAGTTCTTC. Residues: CASSLTGTSNEQFF.